This entry is about one TCR beta chain. Per the authors' pipeline: Researchers report that nucleated cell counts were estimated from reference gene primer amplification. The table came from immunoSEQ multiplex PCR; TCRdb's copy has only in-frame clones and leaves some out. Clone size and the V and J calls come from that table; the DNA yielded D and trimming. This sample has about 330,000 clones, with over 75% found just once. The source of the sample is a study of blood T cell repertoires in COVID-19. Across the study: Acute-phase and convalescent COVID-19 samples originated in the United States, Italy and Spain. Sample material is recorded as cDNA or gDNA derived from T cells, B-cell-depleted T cells, or PBMCs.

The CDR3 totals 14 residues. Trimming took off 9 bases at V and 3 bases at J, with 17 bases between the two ends. Per the germline V gene, CDR1 is LNHDA and CDR2 is SQIVND (reference sequence). The gene calls are TRBV19 and TRBJ1-1, with D possibly being TRBD1 (6 bases). The specimen was peripheral blood. The sequence came from a woman aged 50 to 60 with active or convalescent COVID-19. This CDR3 reads CASISGGRDTEAFF. The CDR3 nucleotides read TGTGCCAGCATTTCGGGGGGCAGGGACACTGAAGCTTTCTTT.